Each of the 5 T cell receptor beta chains below was sequenced from the same sample in a study of early T cells in non-severe SARS-CoV-2 infection. TCRdb passed the 5' RACE reads through MiXCR, listing each CDR3 protein once. The table lists fewer than 100,000 distinct CDR3 sequences, 12% of them singletons. Material: whole blood. Receptors originate from an adult who was a healthcare worker with PCR-confirmed SARS-CoV-2 infection or an uninfected control (not recorded which).

This clonotype was detected only a few times. The chain recombines TRBV9 with TRBJ2-5, with 7 bases aligning to TRBD1. Germline trimming cut 3 bases from V and 2 bases from J; bases unmatched to any gene: 13. CDR1 SGDLS and CDR2 YYNGEE come from the germline V gene. This CDR3 contains 17 residues. The CDR3: CASSAGTAYLLQETQYF. The DNA for the CDR3 is TGTGCCAGCAGCGCCGGGACAGCTTACCTCCTTCAAGAGACCCAGTACTTC.

This clonotype occurred many times. The chain recombines TRBV28 with TRBJ2-3, with 7 bases identical to TRBD1. Germline CDR1 reads MDHEN; CDR2 reads SYDVKM. The V and J ends lost 5 bases and 6 bases, in that order; junction bases with no gene match: 14. The CDR3 has 16 amino acids. The CDR3 bases are TGTGCCAGCAGTGGAACCGGGACAGACAACTTGGATACGCAGTATTTT. It translates to CASSGTGTDNLDTQYF.

In this sample, this clonotype turned up a few times. In nucleotides, the CDR3 is TGCAGTGCTAGTAAAGGTGCCGGGACTTCCAATGAGCAGTTCTTC. Protein product: CSASKGAGTSNEQFF. This sequence joins TRBV20-1 and TRBJ2-1, with D possibly TRBD2 on 6 matching bases. The CDR3 extends over 15 amino acids. Germline CDR1 reads DFQATT; CDR2 reads SNEGSKA (reference sequence). The V end lost 3 bases, the J end lost 6 bases, and 18 bases lay between the germline ends.

The chain carries TRBV11-1 and TRBJ2-1; the D is unclear. With 6 bases removed from V and 9 bases from J, the gap between germline ends came to 12 bases. The CDR3 runs 12 residues. Germline assignment: CDR1 SGHAT and CDR2 FQDESV (reference sequence). CDR3 DNA sequence: TGTGCCAGCAGTTCCTCCGGCTGTGAGCAGTTCTTC. It specifies CASSSSGCEQFF. Combining the CDR3 with reference TRBV11-1 and TRBJ2-1 gives the whole variable domain EAEVAQSPRYKITEKSQAVAFWCDPISGHATLYWYRQILGQGPELLVQFQDESVVDDSQLPKDRFSAERLKGVDSTLKIQPAELGDSAMYLCASSSSGCEQFFGPGTRLTVL.

This clonotype has at least ten counts. This chain joins TRBV7-8 and TRBJ1-5; no clear D gene. Germline loops: CDR1 SGHVS, CDR2 FQNEAQ. Deletions cut 2 bases from V and 0 bases from J, with 5 bases between. CDR3 size: 14 residues. CDR3 in DNA: TGTGCCAGCAGCTTAAGGCTTAGCAATCAGCCCCAGCATTTT. Translation: CASSLRLSNQPQHF.